These T cell receptor beta chains were read from a single sample in a study of identical twins' blood T cells. TCRdb analysed the 5' RACE reads with MiXCR anew, one entry per CDR3 protein. Seen here are roughly 340,000 distinct CDR3 sequences, 25% to 35% observed once, and the top ten hold 5.5% to 6.5%. The sequenced sample was PBMCs. These receptors were obtained from a woman between 18 and 55 years old in good health. Each CDR3 is given without its conserved first and last residue. Size is omitted from some rows. Given values are once, few, many or a class for expanded clones.

TRBV9,few,TRBJ1-1,ASKGTDGEAF
TRBV2,few,TRBJ2-7,ASMISGQQY
TRBV19,few,TRBJ1-1,ASSISLTENTEAF
TRBV6-1,NA,TRBJ2-7,ASSKESSYDQY
TRBV29-1,few,TRBJ2-5,SVTDGQETQY
TRBV5-1,NA,TRBJ2-3,ASSLAKADTQY
TRBV7-2,NA,TRBJ1-1,ASSFSFYTEAF
TRBV21-1,NA,TRBJ1-2,ASTSDSHYGYT
TRBV11-2,few,TRBJ1-2,ASSLGDRSYGYT
TRBV30,NA,TRBJ2-7,AWSVGREEQY
TRBV5-6,NA,TRBJ1-3,ASSLWGARGNTIY
TRBV10-3,NA,TRBJ2-2,AISEVALTGELF